These 24 T cell receptor beta chains share one sample of origin, sequenced in a study of T cells in Graves' hyperthyroidism and ophthalmopathy. RNA transcripts yielded amplified TCR beta CDR3 regions. RT-PCR in the first round (using the HTBI primer set) targeted the TCR CDR3. MiXCR was run by TCRdb on the multiplex PCR reads, yielding one entry per CDR3 protein. Among about 250,000 distinct CDR3 sequences listed, over 12% were seen once. The sample was blood. The receptor set was obtained from a woman between 50 and 59 years old with Graves' hyperthyroidism that later progressed to Graves' ophthalmopathy.

This clonotype was recorded at least ten times. CDR3 DNA: TGCGCCAGCCAAGGACAAGAGACCCAGTACTTC. This codes for CASQGQETQYF. The rearrangement uses TRBV5-1 and TRBJ2-5; D gene unclear. This CDR3 comprises 11 residues. Germline-derived CDR1 and CDR2 are SGHRS and YFSETQ. The V gene lost 7 bases and the J gene lost 2 bases, with 6 bases spanning the gap.

There are many counts of this clonotype. CDR3 coding DNA: TGTGCCAGCAGTTTATTAAGAACCTACAATGAGCAGTTCTTC. It specifies CASSLLRTYNEQFF. The chain employs TRBV27 and TRBJ2-1; D remains ambiguous. CDR1 is MNHEY and CDR2 is SMNVEV in the germline V gene (reference sequence). V lost 1 base, J lost 2 bases, and 6 bases lay in between. CDR3 length: 14 residues.

This clonotype was counted at least ten times. The V and J genes are TRBV2 and TRBJ2-3, with TRBD1 as a possible D gene (5 bases). Germline-derived CDR1 and CDR2 are SNHLY and FYNNEI. Trimming took off 3 bases at V and 2 bases at J, with 6 bases between the two ends. The CDR3 is 13 residues long. CDR3 coding DNA: TGTGCCAGCAGTGAGGACACCACAGATACGCAGTATTTT. Protein: CASSEDTTDTQYF.

This clonotype was recorded many times. This chain joins TRBV7-8 and TRBJ2-7; D is perhaps TRBD1 (6 bases). The CDR3 runs 15 residues. V was trimmed by 4 bases and J by 2 bases, leaving 15 bases between them. The germline CDR1 and CDR2 sequences are SGHVS and FQNEAQ. The CDR3 coding sequence is TGTGCCAGCAGCTCCCCCCGCCAGGGGACCTACGAGCAGTACTTC. It translates to CASSSPRQGTYEQYF.

Concerning this clonotype: This sequence may be a read error, since a much larger clone differs from it by one base. This CDR3 reads CASGSGDTGELFF. The CDR3 nucleotides are TGTGCCAGCGGTTCAGGGGACACCGGGGAGCTGTTTTTT. The chain joins TRBV6-9 to TRBJ2-2; TRBD1 is a possible D gene (6 bases). The germline CDR1 and CDR2 sequences are MNHGY and SVAAGI. The CDR3 is made up of 13 amino acids. Trimming shortened V by 8 bases and J by 3 bases, and 10 bases separated the two germline ends.

This clonotype was seen many times. This chain uses TRBV19 with TRBJ2-3; 10 bases match TRBD1. The CDR3 covers 14 residues. V shed 6 bases and J 5 bases; nucleotides not matched to a gene: 5. From germline, CDR1 is LNHDA and CDR2 SQIVND (reference sequence). The CDR3 loop is CASRSTGGGDTQYF. In DNA form, the CDR3 reads TGTGCCAGTAGATCGACAGGGGGCGGAGATACGCAGTATTTT.

The sample holds many counts of this clonotype. This chain connects TRBV5-1 to TRBJ2-2; D might be TRBD2 (5 bases). Looked up from germline, CDR1 is SGHRS and CDR2 is YFSETQ. V was shortened by 6 bases and J by 4 bases, with 13 bases between the two germline ends. CDR3 length: 14 amino acids. This chain's CDR3 is CASNGMAGTGELFF. CDR3 in DNA: TGCGCCAGCAACGGGATGGCTGGCACCGGGGAGCTGTTTTTT.

This clonotype was recorded many times. This chain uses TRBV20-1 with TRBJ1-1; D may be TRBD1 (6 bases). The germline CDR1 and CDR2 sequences are DFQATT and SNEGSKA (reference sequence). CDR3 length equals 17 residues. Trimming cost V 3 bases and J 3 bases, with 23 bases left between them. The CDR3 spells CSARPYFSGEGDTEAFF. The CDR3 nucleotides read TGCAGTGCTAGGCCCTATTTCTCAGGGGAGGGGGACACTGAAGCTTTCTTT.

In its sample, this clonotype was seen a few times. The chain couples TRBV6-4 to TRBJ1-1; D is uncertain. Trimming removed 2 bases from V and 9 bases from J, with 7 bases in between. The CDR3 length is 11 residues. The germline V gene has CDR1 MRHNA and CDR2 SNTAGT. The CDR3 spells CASSDERKAFF. The CDR3 DNA sequence: TGTGCCAGCAGTGACGAGAGGAAAGCTTTCTTT.

Comments on this clonotype: A much larger clone sits a single nucleotide away, making a read error possible. The rearrangement uses TRBV6-5 and TRBJ1-5; 10 bases line up with TRBD1. The CDR3 is made up of 17 amino acids. Germline trimming cut 4 bases from V and 1 base from J; bases unmatched to any gene: 7. CDR1 and CDR2 from the germline V gene are MNHEY and SVGAGI. CDR3 residues: CASSCSGDRGSNQPQHF. CDR3 nucleotide sequence: TGTGCCAGCAGTTGCTCGGGGGACAGGGGAAGCAATCAGCCCCAGCATTTT.

V is TRBV14 and J is TRBJ1-2, with TRBD1 identical over 7 bases. V lost 1 base to trimming and J lost 1 base; unmatched junction nucleotides: 15. CDR1 and CDR2 (germline): SGHDN, FVKESK. The CDR3 covers 19 residues. CDR3 coding DNA: TGTGCCAGCAGCCAAGGATGGCGGGGACAGTTATTTAGTAACTATGGCTACACCTTC. Its protein is CASSQGWRGQLFSNYGYTF.

This clonotype was observed a handful of times. The genes are TRBV7-9 and TRBJ1-1; 8 bases fit TRBD1. The CDR3 loop spans 14 amino acids. Germline-derived CDR1 and CDR2 are SEHNR and FQNEAQ (reference sequence). The V gene end was trimmed by 5 bases and the J gene end by 9 bases; junction bases not matched to a gene: 11. CDR3 region: CASSITGTGAKAFF. The CDR3 bases are TGTGCCAGCAGCATCACCGGGACAGGAGCTAAAGCTTTCTTT. The full variable domain, with the rest looked up from reference TRBV7-9 and TRBJ1-1, is DTGVSQNPRHKITKRGQNVTFRCDPISEHNRLYWYRQTLGQGPEFLTYFQNEAQLEKSRLLSDRFSAERPKGSFSTLEIQRTEQGDSAMYLCASSITGTGAKAFFGQGTRLTVV.

V and J are TRBV5-1 and TRBJ2-2; 10 nucleotides line up with TRBD1. The J segment lost 6 bases and the V segment lost 4 bases, leaving 9 bases of the junction unmatched. This CDR3 is 16 amino acids long. Germline V lookup: CDR1 SGHRS, CDR2 YFSETQ. The CDR3 DNA sequence: TGCGCCAGCAGCGTTTCCGGGACAGGGGAGCCCGGGGAGCTGTTTTTT. Translation: CASSVSGTGEPGELFF.

This clonotype was detected ten times or more. The genes are TRBV6-1 and TRBJ1-5; no firm D call. Germline V lookup: CDR1 MNHNS, CDR2 SASEGT. V dropped 1 base and J dropped 2 bases, with 18 bases sitting between them. The CDR3 extends over 18 amino acids. This chain's CDR3 is CASSEGASHLVGNQPQHF. The CDR3 DNA sequence: TGTGCCAGCAGTGAAGGGGCCAGCCACCTCGTGGGCAATCAGCCCCAGCATTTT.

This clonotype was observed at least ten times. The genes are TRBV2 and TRBJ1-5; no firm D call. The V end was cut by 2 bases, the J end by 1 base, with 12 bases between. The CDR3 is 16 amino acids. CDR1 and CDR2 from the germline V gene are SNHLY and FYNNEI. CDR3 DNA: TGTGCCAGCAGTGAACGCTGGAAGGACAGCAATCAGCCCCAGCATTTT. This gives the protein CASSERWKDSNQPQHF.

This clonotype was detected ten times or more. The chain links TRBV5-1 to TRBJ1-1, with 10 bases that match TRBD1. V was clipped by 2 bases and J by 3 bases; unmatched bases: 7. CDR1 is SGHRS and CDR2 is YFSETQ in the germline V gene. The CDR3 covers 16 residues. CDR3 amino acids: CASSFLTGGKDTEAFF. The CDR3 region has the DNA TGCGCCAGCAGCTTTCTGACAGGGGGCAAGGACACTGAAGCTTTCTTT.

On this clonotype: A much larger clone differs by one base, so this may be a read error. V usage is TRBV29-1 and J usage is TRBJ2-1; 9 bases are shared with TRBD2. The length of the CDR3 is 12 residues. Per germline, CDR1 SQVTM and CDR2 ANQGSEA. The J segment lost 10 bases and the V segment lost 4 bases, leaving 5 bases of the junction unmatched. The CDR3, as DNA: TGCAGCGTTGGTGGGACTAGCTGGGAGCAGTTCTTC. It yields the protein CSVGGTSWEQFF.

This clonotype was detected many times. The rearrangement links TRBV28 to TRBJ1-1; D is possibly TRBD1 (5 bases). The CDR3 covers 14 residues. V lost 6 bases and J lost 9, with 20 bases in between. Germline assignment: CDR1 MDHEN and CDR2 SYDVKM. The CDR3 reads CASRLRQGGSKAFF. DNA for the CDR3: TGTGCCAGCAGGTTGAGGCAGGGAGGTTCTAAAGCTTTCTTT.

Regarding this clonotype: A single base separates this from a much larger clone, so it may be a read error. The J gene is TRBJ2-3, the V gene TRBV27; D gene uncertain. Germline V gene sequence: CDR1 MNHEY, CDR2 SMNVEV (reference sequence). V shed 3 bases and J shed 2 bases, with 9 bases lying between them. The CDR3 loop spans 14 amino acids. As DNA, the CDR3 is TGTGCCAGCAGTTTGGAAAGCCCCACAGATACGCAGTATTTT. Encoded protein: CASSLESPTDTQYF.

This clonotype occurred a few times. Here the CDR3 DNA reads TGCGCCAGCAGCGCGGGACAGGGGAACGAAAAACTGTTTTTT. Encoded protein: CASSAGQGNEKLFF. The chain employs TRBV5-1 and TRBJ1-4; 10 bases map to TRBD1. Germline-derived CDR1 and CDR2 are SGHRS and YFSETQ. The CDR3 loop spans 14 amino acids. V gave up 4 bases and J gave up 8 bases; unmatched junction bases: 5.

The table lists this clonotype with many counts. The gene calls are TRBV6-1 and TRBJ2-2, with D possibly matching TRBD2 (5 bases). Germline V lookup: CDR1 MNHNS, CDR2 SASEGT. V was trimmed by 5 bases and J by 6 bases, leaving 16 bases between them. The CDR3 is 15 residues long. CDR3 bases: TGTGCCAGCAGTTATCGGACTTCCTTACCCGGGGAGCTGTTTTTT. This sequence encodes CASSYRTSLPGELFF.

This clonotype was counted at least ten times. Written as DNA, the CDR3 is TGTGCCAGCAGGATTCCGGGACGGCACCCCTTTGAGCAGTTCTTC. It yields the protein CASRIPGRHPFEQFF. The chain joins TRBV28 to TRBJ2-1; D is possibly TRBD1 or TRBD2 (5 bases each). V gave up 6 bases and J gave up 9 bases, with 21 bases separating them. CDR3 size: 15 residues. CDR1 MDHEN and CDR2 SYDVKM come from the germline V gene.

The V gene is TRBV12-3 or TRBV12-4, the J gene TRBJ1-2; 9 positions agree with TRBD1. With V trimmed by 6 bases and J by 7 bases, 12 bases remained unmatched. The CDR3 contains 15 residues. This CDR3 is CASSLRVRTGVGYTF. CDR3 sequence (DNA): TGTGCCAGCAGCCTCCGAGTGAGGACAGGGGTTGGCTACACCTTC.

This clonotype was counted ten times or more. The rearrangement joins TRBV10-3 to TRBJ2-7; TRBD2 agrees at 11 bases. The CDR3 runs to 14 residues. The ends lost 5 bases at V and 5 bases at J; junction bases unmatched: 5. Germline-derived CDR1 and CDR2 are ENHRY and SYGVKD. This CDR3 reads CAISSSGRADEQYF. The CDR3 nucleotides read TGTGCCATCAGTAGTAGCGGGAGGGCCGACGAGCAGTACTTC.